This is a list of T cell receptor beta chains from one sample in a study of cytomegalovirus exposure and HLA in healthy donors. Clones were sequenced by immunoSEQ multiplex PCR, and TCRdb holds only the in-frame ones, with some missing. The top ten clones hold 3% to 3.5% of a sample with 100,000 to 150,000 clones, roughly 75% of them seen once. Sequencing used PBMCs. The receptors derive from a woman aged 50 to 65 in good health and CMV-seronegative. CDR3s include the opening cysteine and the closing phenylalanine or tryptophan. D genes are given only for firm matches. The size entry is marked missing in some rows and otherwise reads once, few, many or a size class.

cdr3_length: 11
d_call: -
clone_size: -
v_call: TRBV29-1
j_call: TRBJ1-1
cdr3_nt: TGCAGCTATGAGGACAGCACTGAAGCTTTCTTT
cdr3_aa: CSYEDSTEAFF

cdr3_length: 17
d_call: TRBD1
clone_size: -
v_call: TRBV28
j_call: TRBJ2-5
cdr3_nt: TGTGCCAGCACCCCGGGACAGGGCAAAGAAAAACAAGAGACCCAGTACTTC
cdr3_aa: CASTPGQGKEKQETQYF

cdr3_length: 13
d_call: -
clone_size: -
v_call: TRBV19
j_call: TRBJ1-2
cdr3_nt: TGTGCCAGTAGTATAGACAGGAGGAATGGCTACACCTTC
cdr3_aa: CASSIDRRNGYTF

cdr3_length: 14
d_call: TRBD2
clone_size: -
v_call: TRBV10-3
j_call: TRBJ2-7
cdr3_nt: TGTGCCAGCGCCGGGGCTAGCGGGAGTTACGAGCAGTACTTC
cdr3_aa: CASAGASGSYEQYF

cdr3_length: 14
d_call: -
clone_size: -
v_call: TRBV11-2
j_call: TRBJ2-5
cdr3_nt: TGTGCCAGCAGCCGCGGGGTAATTGGGGAGACCCAGTACTTC
cdr3_aa: CASSRGVIGETQYF

cdr3_length: 16
d_call: TRBD2
clone_size: -
v_call: TRBV28
j_call: TRBJ2-1
cdr3_nt: TGTGCCAGCAGTTTACTGAGCGGGACCTCCTACAATGAGCAGTTCTTC
cdr3_aa: CASSLLSGTSYNEQFF

cdr3_length: 15
d_call: TRBD2
clone_size: -
v_call: TRBV19
j_call: TRBJ2-1
cdr3_nt: TGTGCCAGTAGTACAGAAAGCGGGAGCTACAATGAGCAGTTCTTC
cdr3_aa: CASSTESGSYNEQFF

cdr3_length: 16
d_call: TRBD2
clone_size: -
v_call: TRBV4-3
j_call: TRBJ2-2
cdr3_nt: TGCGCCAGCAGCGATGGACTAGCGGGGGGGGGCGGGGAGCTGTTTTTT
cdr3_aa: CASSDGLAGGGGELFF

cdr3_length: 16
d_call: -
clone_size: once
v_call: TRBV6-1
j_call: TRBJ1-3
cdr3_nt: TGTGCCAGCAGTGAATTAGGGGTCATCTTTGGAAACACCATATATTTT
cdr3_aa: CASSELGVIFGNTIYF

cdr3_length: 14
d_call: TRBD1
clone_size: -
v_call: TRBV2
j_call: TRBJ1-1
cdr3_nt: TGTGCCAGCAGTGGGGGACAGGGACTCCCTGAAGCTTTCTTT
cdr3_aa: CASSGGQGLPEAFF

cdr3_length: 15
d_call: -
clone_size: once
v_call: TRBV13
j_call: TRBJ2-3
cdr3_nt: TGTGCCAGCAGCTTAGTTCCAACTAGCACAGATACGCAGTATTTT
cdr3_aa: CASSLVPTSTDTQYF

cdr3_length: 14
d_call: -
clone_size: -
v_call: TRBV5-4
j_call: TRBJ2-1
cdr3_nt: TGTGCCAGCAGCTTGGTAGGGGGGGCGGGGGAGCAGTTCTTC
cdr3_aa: CASSLVGGAGEQFF

cdr3_length: 13
d_call: -
clone_size: -
v_call: TRBV7-4
j_call: TRBJ1-1
cdr3_nt: TGTGCCAGCAGCTTAGACAGTACAACTGAAGCTTTCTTT
cdr3_aa: CASSLDSTTEAFF

cdr3_length: 13
d_call: -
clone_size: -
v_call: TRBV28
j_call: TRBJ2-2
cdr3_nt: TGTGCCAGCAGTTGGGTCGGGGGTAGGGAGCTGTTTTTT
cdr3_aa: CASSWVGGRELFF

cdr3_length: 13
d_call: -
clone_size: few
v_call: TRBV29-1
j_call: TRBJ1-1
cdr3_nt: TGCAGCGTTGAACGCGGCGGGAACACTGAAGCTTTCTTT
cdr3_aa: CSVERGGNTEAFF

cdr3_length: 16
d_call: -
clone_size: -
v_call: TRBV11-2
j_call: TRBJ2-3
cdr3_nt: TGTGCCAGCAGCTTAGATCTAAGCCTCCCGGGGGATACGCAGTATTTT
cdr3_aa: CASSLDLSLPGDTQYF